The 15 T cell receptor beta chains presented below share a single source sample, sequenced in a study of blood T cell repertoires in COVID-19. Assay used: immunoSEQ multiplex PCR; TCRdb lists only in-frame clones, some missing. Among some 300,000 clones listed, more than 70% were seen once. The sequenced sample was PBMCs or T cells enriched from blood (not recorded which). These receptors were taken from a woman in her sixties in a cohort exposed to, infected with or recovered from COVID-19 (not recorded which).

The chain combines TRBV6-5 with TRBJ2-1; D might be TRBD1 (6 bases). The CDR3 extends over 16 amino acids. The V and J ends lost 0 bases and 4 bases respectively, with 13 bases between them. Germline lookup yields CDR1 MNHEY and CDR2 SVGAGI. The CDR3 region is CASSYSFGTLYNEQFF. The CDR3 DNA reads TGTGCCAGCAGTTACTCGTTTGGGACACTTTACAATGAGCAGTTCTTC.

This clone was detected once. The CDR3 coding sequence is TGTGCCTGGAGATTGAGTTTGAACACTGAAGCTTTCTTT. Protein sequence: CAWRLSLNTEAFF. The gene calls are TRBV30 and TRBJ1-1; D gene ambiguous. The CDR3 extends over 13 amino acids. Trimming shortened V by 3 bases and J by 0 bases, and 8 bases separated the two germline ends. Germline V gene sequence: CDR1 GTSNPN, CDR2 SVGIG (reference sequence).

This clone was observed once. This sequence joins TRBV7-2 and TRBJ1-1; D ambiguous. The CDR3 is 14 residues long. Trimming cost V 2 bases and J 2 bases, with 9 bases left between them. Germline V gene sequence: CDR1 SGHTA, CDR2 FQGNSA. This CDR3 is CASSLNYGNTEAFF. CDR3 coding DNA: TGTGCCAGCAGCTTAAACTACGGAAACACTGAAGCTTTCTTT.

V gene TRBV11-2 combines with J gene TRBJ2-5; 8 bases align to TRBD1. J gave up 2 bases and V 2 bases, and 16 bases lay outside the gene matches. The germline CDR1 and CDR2 sequences are SGHAT and FQNNGV. This CDR3 region has 19 residues. CDR3 in DNA: TGTGCCAGCAGCTTAACTAGAGGTCAGGGGGCGGAACTACAAGAGACCCAGTACTTC. Amino acid sequence: CASSLTRGQGAELQETQYF.

The count of this clone is one. The chain employs TRBV7-9 and TRBJ1-1, with TRBD1 matching 9 bases. Trimming at V came to 9 bases and at J to 4 bases, leaving 12 bases not matched to a gene. The CDR3 has 15 residues. Per the germline V gene, CDR1 is SEHNR and CDR2 is FQNEAQ (reference sequence). The CDR3 protein is CASLSRDRAFTEAFF. In DNA form, the CDR3 reads TGTGCCAGTTTATCCCGGGACAGGGCATTCACTGAAGCTTTCTTT. Full variable domain (remainder filled in from reference TRBV7-9 and TRBJ1-1): DTGVSQNPRHKITKRGQNVTFRCDPISEHNRLYWYRQTLGQGPEFLTYFQNEAQLEKSRLLSDRFSAERPKGSFSTLEIQRTEQGDSAMYLCASLSRDRAFTEAFFGQGTRLTVV.

The chain links TRBV27 to TRBJ1-6; TRBD1 matches 7 bases. The CDR3 consists of 13 residues. V gave up 8 bases and J gave up 9 bases; unmatched junction bases: 7. CDR1 is MNHEY and CDR2 is SMNVEV in the germline V gene (reference sequence). The chain's CDR3 is CASFDRVGSPLHF. The CDR3 DNA sequence: TGTGCCAGCTTTGACAGGGTGGGTTCACCCCTCCACTTT.

The count of this clone is one. This rearrangement joins TRBV3-1 (or the pseudogene TRBV3-2) to TRBJ2-1; maybe TRBD1 (6 bases). The CDR3 extends over 11 amino acids. V gave up 1 base and J gave up 14 bases, with 9 bases separating them. In germline, CDR1 is LGHDT, CDR2 YNNKEL (reference sequence). For the CDR3, the DNA is TGTGCCAGCAGCCAAGGGGGGCCTGAGTTCTTC. Protein: CASSQGGPEFF.

V usage is TRBV27 and J usage is TRBJ2-3; a weak D match, TRBD2 (6 bases). The germline CDR1 and CDR2 sequences are MNHEY and SMNVEV (reference sequence). Trimming shortened V by 3 bases and J by 2 bases, and 9 bases separated the two germline ends. The CDR3 loop spans 14 amino acids. The CDR3 here is CASSFGGFTDTQYF. The CDR3 region has the DNA TGTGCCAGCAGTTTCGGGGGTTTCACAGATACGCAGTATTTT.

The chain uses TRBV7-3 and TRBJ2-1, with 15 bases aligning to TRBD2. From germline, CDR1 is SGHTA and CDR2 FQGTGA. CDR3 length: 21 amino acids. The V segment lost 4 bases and the J segment 6 bases; nucleotides outside the gene matches: 19. In DNA form, the CDR3 reads TGTGCCAGCAGCTCTCCGGCGGAGGGACTAGCGGGAGGCCTTCCTGGCAATGAGCAGTTCTTC. Translated, it gives CASSSPAEGLAGGLPGNEQFF.

The genes are TRBV28 and TRBJ2-7; D might be TRBD2 (5 bases). V was shortened by 4 bases and J by 5 bases, with 15 bases between the two germline ends. The CDR3 runs to 14 residues. Germline loops: CDR1 MDHEN, CDR2 SYDVKM. The CDR3 bases are TGTGCCAGCAGTTATGAGCCGCGGGCCCACGAGCAGTACTTC. This sequence encodes CASSYEPRAHEQYF.

The CDR3 sequence is CASSPGTSPTDEQFF. The CDR3 nucleotides read TGTGCCAGCAGCCCCGGGACTTCACCTACGGATGAGCAGTTCTTC. V is TRBV9 and J is TRBJ2-1; TRBD2 might be the D (6 bases). Trimming pared 4 bases from V and 8 bases from J, leaving 19 bases between. This CDR3 has 15 residues. Germline lookup yields CDR1 SGDLS and CDR2 YYNGEE.

The chain joins TRBV11-2 to TRBJ1-5; D perhaps matches TRBD1 (6 bases). V gave up 1 base and J gave up 0 bases, with 10 bases separating them. Germline CDR1 SGHAT, CDR2 FQNNGV. This CDR3 is 16 amino acids long. CDR3 loop: CASSLGTGNSNQPQHF. The CDR3 region has the DNA TGTGCCAGCAGCTTAGGTACAGGGAATAGCAATCAGCCCCAGCATTTT.

The chain uses TRBV4-3 and TRBJ2-3, with D perhaps matching TRBD2 (6 bases). Germline values: CDR1 LGHNA, CDR2 YSLEER. This CDR3 spans 16 amino acids. The V and J ends lost 4 bases and 2 bases respectively, with 16 bases between them. The CDR3 coding sequence is TGCGCCAGCAGCCGCAAGCGGGCACAGCTCACAGATACGCAGTATTTT. Its protein product is CASSRKRAQLTDTQYF.

CDR3 DNA sequence: TGCGCCAGCAGTCACTTGGGACACCACCGGGTCGGGGTTTCGTACGAGCAGTACTTC. Translating it yields CASSHLGHHRVGVSYEQYF. V gene TRBV23-1 combines with J gene TRBJ2-7, with a possible D match to TRBD1 (6 bases). TRBV23-1 counts as an open reading frame of uncertain function. The ends were cut back, 3 bases at V and 4 bases at J, with 28 bases in the middle. The CDR3 has 19 amino acids.

The rearrangement joins TRBV29-1 to TRBJ2-3; 9 bases align to TRBD2. Germline-derived CDR1 and CDR2 are SQVTM and ANQGSEA. There are 13 residues in the CDR3. With V trimmed by 7 bases and J by 4 bases, 6 bases remained unmatched. The CDR3 bases are TGCAGCGCCCAAGCGGGAGGCTCAGATACGCAGTATTTT. Translated: CSAQAGGSDTQYF.